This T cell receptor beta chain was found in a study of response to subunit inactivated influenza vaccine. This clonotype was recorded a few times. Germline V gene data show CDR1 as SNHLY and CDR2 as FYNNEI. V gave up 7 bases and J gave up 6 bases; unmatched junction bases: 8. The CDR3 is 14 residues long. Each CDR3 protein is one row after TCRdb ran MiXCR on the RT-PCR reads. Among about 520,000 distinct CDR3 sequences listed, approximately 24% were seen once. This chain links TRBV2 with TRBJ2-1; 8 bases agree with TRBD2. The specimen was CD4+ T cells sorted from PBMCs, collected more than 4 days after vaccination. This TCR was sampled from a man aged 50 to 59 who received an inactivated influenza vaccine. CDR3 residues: CASIVDRGGNEQFF. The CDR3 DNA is TGTGCCAGCATTGTGGACCGGGGGGGCAATGAGCAGTTCTTC. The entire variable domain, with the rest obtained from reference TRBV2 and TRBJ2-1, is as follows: EPEVTQTPSHQVTQMGQEVILRCVPISNHLYFYWYRQILGQKVEFLVSFYNNEISEKSEIFDDQFSVERPDGSNFTLKIRSTKLEDSAMYFCASIVDRGGNEQFFGPGTRLTVL.